These 10 T cell receptor beta chains were sequenced from one sample in a study of siplizumab effects on memory and regulatory T cells. Clones were read by immunoSEQ multiplex PCR, and TCRdb kept only the in-frame ones, dropping some. The sample consists of about 100,000 clones, 75% to 95% of them appearing once. The sequenced material came from CD4+ T cells sorted from blood. The receptors come from a human donor in good health.

This clone has a single count. The V call is TRBV27, the J call TRBJ1-2; tentative D call: TRBD1 (6 bases). In germline, CDR1 is MNHEY, CDR2 SMNVEV (reference sequence). Trimming removed 7 bases at V and 6 bases at J, with 24 bases between. CDR3 size: 16 residues. The CDR3 sequence is CASTNFLEQGGDGYTF. DNA for the CDR3: TGTGCCAGCACTAATTTCCTTGAACAGGGTGGCGATGGCTACACCTTC.

J is TRBJ1-2 and V is TRBV27, with D uncertain. The CDR3 consists of 13 residues. V was shortened by 2 bases and J by 4 bases, with 8 bases between the two germline ends. The germline gives CDR1 MNHEY, CDR2 SMNVEV (reference sequence). Written as DNA, the CDR3 is TGTGCCAGCAGTTTACAGTCGGGCTATGGCTACACCTTC. Its protein product is CASSLQSGYGYTF.

This clone was seen a single time. The chain has TRBV6-1 and TRBJ2-4; 7 bases align to TRBD1. V shed 4 bases and J 0 bases; nucleotides not matched to a gene: 3. Germline-derived CDR1 and CDR2 are MNHNS and SASEGT. The CDR3 is made up of 15 amino acids. The CDR3 DNA reads TGTGCCAGCAGTGGGGACAGTATAGCCAAAAACATTCAGTACTTC. Translating gives CASSGDSIAKNIQYF.

The genes are TRBV5-1 and TRBJ2-3; 7 nucleotides agree with TRBD2. Per germline, CDR1 SGHRS and CDR2 YFSETQ. V was pared by 4 bases and J by 5 bases, with 4 bases of the junction left unmatched. This CDR3 is 13 amino acids long. The chain's CDR3 is CASSLRTRDTQYF. CDR3 in DNA: TGCGCCAGCAGCCTAAGGACTAGAGATACGCAGTATTTT.

The chain has TRBV10-1 and TRBJ2-5; D might be TRBD1 or TRBD2, each matching 5 bases. In germline, CDR1 is WNHNN, CDR2 SYGVQD (reference sequence). Trimming stripped 9 bases from V and 2 bases from J, with 13 bases between. CDR3 length: 13 residues. CDR3 protein: CARGRQKQETQYF. CDR3 nucleotides: TGCGCCAGGGGACGCCAAAAACAAGAGACCCAGTACTTC.

The chain combines TRBV2 with TRBJ1-3; 7 positions agree with TRBD1. Germline CDR1 SNHLY, CDR2 FYNNEI. V lost 6 bases and J lost 0; bases outside the gene matches: 11. The CDR3 is 17 amino acids. For the CDR3, the DNA is TGTGCCAGCAGGGGTACACGACAGGGAATCTCTGGAAACACCATATATTTT. Amino acid sequence: CASRGTRQGISGNTIYF.

This clone appeared a single time. The J gene is TRBJ1-2, the V gene TRBV10-3; 8 bases are shared with TRBD1. The CDR3 is 14 amino acids. The ends lost 3 bases at V and 8 bases at J; junction bases unmatched: 8. From germline, CDR1 is ENHRY and CDR2 SYGVKD. This CDR3 is CAISDDRGWGGYTF. The CDR3 nucleotides are TGTGCCATCAGTGACGACAGGGGATGGGGCGGCTACACCTTC.

The chain uses TRBV5-6 and TRBJ2-1, with 7 bases matching TRBD2. The CDR3 runs 15 residues. Germline CDR1 and CDR2: SGHDT and YYEEEE. With 1 base clipped from V and 7 bases from J, the junction kept 8 bases outside the gene matches. The CDR3: CASSLRAGVFNEQFF. The CDR3 DNA is TGTGCCAGCAGCTTGCGGGCGGGGGTCTTTAATGAGCAGTTCTTC.

This clone was counted only a few times. The rearrangement links TRBV4-3 to TRBJ1-2; maybe TRBD1 (5 bases). The CDR3 loop spans 15 amino acids. Germline V gene sequence: CDR1 LGHNA, CDR2 YSLEER. The V end was cut by 1 base, the J end by 7 bases, with 16 bases between. The CDR3 loop reads CASSQGKDSSFGYTF. The CDR3, as DNA: TGCGCCAGCAGCCAAGGGAAAGACAGTTCTTTTGGCTACACCTTC.

This chain links TRBV6-5 with TRBJ2-5; D is tentatively TRBD1 or TRBD2 (5 bases each). Trimming removed 2 bases at V and 3 bases at J, with 10 bases between. The CDR3 runs to 14 residues. Germline V CDR1 and CDR2: MNHEY, SVGAGI. CDR3 residues: CASSYTGAKETQYF. The CDR3 DNA follows: TGTGCCAGCAGTTACACCGGGGCCAAAGAGACCCAGTACTTC.